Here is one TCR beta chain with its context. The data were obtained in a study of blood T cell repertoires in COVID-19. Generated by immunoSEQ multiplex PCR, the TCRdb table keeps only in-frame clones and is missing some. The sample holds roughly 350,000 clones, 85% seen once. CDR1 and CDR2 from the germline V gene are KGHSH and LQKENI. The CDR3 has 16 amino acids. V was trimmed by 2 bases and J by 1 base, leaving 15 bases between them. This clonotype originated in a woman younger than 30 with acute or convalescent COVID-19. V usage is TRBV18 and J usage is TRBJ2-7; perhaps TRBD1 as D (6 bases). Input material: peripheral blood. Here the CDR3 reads CASSPNAGVRSYEQYF. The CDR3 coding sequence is TGTGCCAGCTCACCAAATGCAGGGGTGAGGTCCTACGAGCAGTACTTC.